This T cell receptor (beta chain) derives from a study of T-cell reconstitution after alpha-beta-depleted transplantation in children. This clonotype was found many times. Its antigen is currently unknown. Germline V gene data show CDR1 as SEHNR and CDR2 as FQNEAQ (reference sequence). The CDR3 is made up of 17 amino acids. Trimming removed 6 bases from V and 4 bases from J, with 25 bases in between. General study results and limits: Hyperexpanded clones declined; after one year, newly produced T cells mostly supplied diversity. Where some patients showed high TCRbeta diversity at day 60, it came from recipient T cells and thymic progenitors that had survived. Reported findings indicate that, about two months after transplant, alpha-beta T cells came from several hundred expanded clones, which were derived from non-depleted graft cells.

TCRbeta library preparation incorporated unique molecular identifiers. TCRdb passed the PCR reads through MiXCR, listing each CDR3 protein once. The profile covers hundreds of thousands of distinct CDR3 sequences, with 10% to 15% appearing a single time and 2.2% taken by the ten largest. The chain links TRBV7-9 to TRBJ2-7; D possibly corresponds to TRBD2 (5 bases). Here the sequenced sample was PBMCs, mostly from graft donor cells, taken 360 days after TCRalphabeta/CD19-depleted stem cell transplant. The receptor was derived from a male patient younger than 18 who had a stem cell transplant for acute myeloid leukemia, so the T cells may come from the graft donor. In nucleotides, the CDR3 is TGTGCCAGCAGTCACTCCAGCACCGGACTTGCGGCTTACGAGCAGTACTTC. Its protein product is CASSHSSTGLAAYEQYF.